The TCR beta chain under discussion was sequenced for a study of T cell responses to AZD1222 COVID-19 vaccine. The study's findings and limits: The sample set comprised mostly white British donors with more females, and clonal diversity was possibly underestimated. Seropositive AZD1222 recipients at baseline numbered only five or six.

CDR3 length: 13 amino acids. V was clipped by 5 bases and J by 3 bases; unmatched bases: 3. Germline CDR1 reads KGHSH; CDR2 reads LQKENI. Assay: immunoSEQ multiplex PCR; the TCRdb copy retains only in-frame clones and omits some. The data hold around 100,000 clones, with about nine tenths observed a single time. For this clone: Antigen unknown.

This clonotype originated in an adult in good health. The chain uses TRBV18 and TRBJ1-1; 7 bases align to TRBD1. Sequenced here: peripheral blood, sampled on day 0 of AZD1222 vaccination. For the CDR3, the DNA is TGTGCCAGCTCAAACGGACAGGACACTGAAGCTTTCTTT. Protein: CASSNGQDTEAFF.